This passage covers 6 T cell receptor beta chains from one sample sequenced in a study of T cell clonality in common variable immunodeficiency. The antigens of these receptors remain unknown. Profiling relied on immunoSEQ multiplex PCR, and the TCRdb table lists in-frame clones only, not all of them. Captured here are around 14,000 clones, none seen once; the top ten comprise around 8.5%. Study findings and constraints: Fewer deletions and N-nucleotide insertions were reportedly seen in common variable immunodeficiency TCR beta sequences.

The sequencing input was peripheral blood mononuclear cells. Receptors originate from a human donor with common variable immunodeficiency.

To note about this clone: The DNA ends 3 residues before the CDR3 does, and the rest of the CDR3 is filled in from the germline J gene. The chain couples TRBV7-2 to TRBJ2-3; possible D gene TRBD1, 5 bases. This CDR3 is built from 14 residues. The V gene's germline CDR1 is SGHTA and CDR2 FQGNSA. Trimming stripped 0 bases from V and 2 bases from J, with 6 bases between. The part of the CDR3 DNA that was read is TGTGCCAGCAGCTTAGCAGGGGACACAGATACG. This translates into CASSLAGDTDT. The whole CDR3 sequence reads CASSLAGDTDTQYF. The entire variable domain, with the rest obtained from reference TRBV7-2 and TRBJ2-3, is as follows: GAGVSQSPSNKVTEKGKDVELRCDPISGHTALYWYRQSLGQGLEFLIYFQGNSAPDKSGLPSDRFSAERTGGSVSTLTIQRTQQEDSAVYLCASSLAGDTDTQYFGPGTRLTVL.

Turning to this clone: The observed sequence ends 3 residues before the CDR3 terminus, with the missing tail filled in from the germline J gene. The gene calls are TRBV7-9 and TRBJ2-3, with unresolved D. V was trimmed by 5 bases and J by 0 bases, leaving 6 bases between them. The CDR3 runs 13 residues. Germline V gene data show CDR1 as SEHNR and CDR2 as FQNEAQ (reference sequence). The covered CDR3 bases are TGTGCCAGCAGCGTATTTAGCACAGATACG. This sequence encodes CASSVFSTDT. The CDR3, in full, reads CASSVFSTDTQYF.

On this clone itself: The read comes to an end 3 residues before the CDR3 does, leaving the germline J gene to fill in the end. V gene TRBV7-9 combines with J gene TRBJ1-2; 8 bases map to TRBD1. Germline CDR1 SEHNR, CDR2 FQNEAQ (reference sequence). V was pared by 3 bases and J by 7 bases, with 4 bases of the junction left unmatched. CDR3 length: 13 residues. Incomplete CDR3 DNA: TGTGCCAGCAGCTTGACAGGGGCAGGTGGC. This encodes CASSLTGAGG. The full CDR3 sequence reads CASSLTGAGGYTF.

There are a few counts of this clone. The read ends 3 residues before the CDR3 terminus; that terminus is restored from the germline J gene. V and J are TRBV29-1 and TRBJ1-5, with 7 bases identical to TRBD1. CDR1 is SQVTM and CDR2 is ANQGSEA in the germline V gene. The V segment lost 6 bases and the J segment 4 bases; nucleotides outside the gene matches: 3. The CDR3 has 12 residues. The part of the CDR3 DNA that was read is TGCAGCGTGGGGGGACAGAATCAGCCC. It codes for CSVGGQNQP. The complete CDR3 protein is CSVGGQNQPQHF.

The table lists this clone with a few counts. Incomplete CDR3 DNA: TGTGCCAGTAACCCGACAGGGGGCTTCCACGAG. Protein sequence: CASNPTGGFHE. The CDR3 in its entirety is CASNPTGGFHEQYF. The chain combines TRBV19 with TRBJ2-7, with 10 bases that match TRBD1. The read is 3 residues too short to cover the CDR3 end, so that end is filled in from the germline J gene. The J segment lost 5 bases and the V segment lost 7 bases, leaving 8 bases of the junction unmatched. The CDR3 sequence is 14 residues long. The V gene's germline CDR1 is LNHDA and CDR2 SQIVND (reference sequence).

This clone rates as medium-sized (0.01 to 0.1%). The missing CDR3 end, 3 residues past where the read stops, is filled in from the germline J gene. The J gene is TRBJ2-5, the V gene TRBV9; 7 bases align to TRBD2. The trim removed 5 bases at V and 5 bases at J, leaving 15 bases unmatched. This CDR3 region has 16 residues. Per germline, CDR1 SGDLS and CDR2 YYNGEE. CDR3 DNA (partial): TGTGCCAGCAGTCTCCGGAGCGGGGACGGTGTCGAGACC. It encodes CASSLRSGDGVET. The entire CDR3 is CASSLRSGDGVETQYF.